The rows below give T cell receptor beta chains drawn from one sample of a study of shared clonotypes between healthy human individuals. Some clones are missing from TCRdb's copy, which holds only in-frame ones; the method was immunoSEQ multiplex PCR. The table records over a million clones, over 95% of them present only once. Sequencing input: naive CD4+ T cells sorted from blood. The source is a man aged 25 to 45 in good health. CDR3s include the opening cysteine and the closing phenylalanine or tryptophan. The D gene is left open where the match is weak. For some rows the clone size is stated as once, few or many, or as a class when expanded; others skip it.

>TRBJ1-3|-|-|TRBV4-3
CASSQAQLSGNTIYF
TGCGCCAGCAGCCAAGCACAACTCTCTGGAAACACCATATATTTT
>TRBJ2-7|-|-|TRBV2
CASSITWDIEQYF
TGTGCCAGCAGTATCACCTGGGACATCGAGCAGTACTTC
>TRBJ1-3|-|-|TRBV9
CASGQGVSGNTIYF
TGTGCCTCTGGGCAGGGCGTCTCTGGAAACACCATATATTTT
>TRBJ1-5|-|-|TRBV7-8
CASSLTASYQPQHF
TGTGCCAGCAGCTTAACGGCTTCCTATCAGCCCCAGCATTTT
>TRBJ2-7|TRBD1|-|TRBV9
CASSPRGTGAYEQYF
TGTGCCAGCAGCCCGAGGGGGACAGGGGCCTACGAGCAGTACTTC
>TRBJ2-7|-|-|TRBV7-3
CAQSRAYEQYF
TGTGCCCAAAGCAGGGCCTACGAGCAGTACTTC
>TRBJ2-1|-|-|TRBV7-9
CASSTTGIEQFF
TGTGCCAGCAGCACTACAGGGATTGAGCAGTTCTTC
>TRBJ2-5|-|once|TRBV7-9
CASSISGPGVETQYF
TGTGCCAGCAGCATCTCGGGCCCAGGGGTAGAGACCCAGTACTTC
>TRBJ2-3|TRBD2|-|TRBV28
CASSSRLAGTQYF
TGTGCCAGCAGTTCCCGACTAGCGGGGACGCAGTATTTT
>TRBJ2-2|TRBD1|-|TRBV18
CASSISMDRAATGELFF
TGTGCCAGCTCAATAAGTATGGACAGGGCGGCCACCGGGGAGCTGTTTTTT
>TRBJ2-7|-|-|TRBV11-2
CASSWGRAAAEQYF
TGTGCCAGCAGCTGGGGGCGGGCCGCCGCGGAGCAGTACTTC
>TRBJ2-2|-|once|TRBV5-5
CASSLFRSTGELFF
TGTGCCAGCAGCTTGTTCAGGTCCACCGGGGAGCTGTTTTTT
>TRBJ2-3|-|once|TRBV5-1
CASSPDQGPTDTQYF
TGCGCCAGCAGCCCCGACCAAGGGCCGACAGATACGCAGTATTTT
>TRBJ2-2|-|-|TRBV15
CATSREPTGELFF
TGTGCCACCAGCAGAGAACCCACCGGGGAGCTGTTTTTT
>TRBJ2-7|-|-|TRBV18
CASSLLPIDSYEQYF
TGTGCCAGCTCACTGCTCCCGATCGACAGCTACGAGCAGTACTTC
>TRBJ2-1|TRBD1|-|TRBV10-3
CAISRTGVTYNEQFF
TGTGCCATCAGCCGAACAGGGGTGACCTACAATGAGCAGTTCTTC
>TRBJ2-7|TRBD2|-|TRBV5-1
CASSFNWASGIGSSYEQYF
TGCGCCAGCAGCTTTAATTGGGCTAGCGGGATAGGGAGCTCCTACGAGCAGTACTTC
>TRBJ2-1|-|-|TRBV11-1
CASSPPPNWESGEGEQFF
TGTGCCAGCAGCCCGCCCCCTAATTGGGAAAGTGGTGAAGGTGAGCAGTTCTTC
>TRBJ2-5|-|once|TRBV18
CASSPYKTSSGPVGEKETQYF
TGTGCCAGCTCACCGTATAAGACTTCCAGCGGTCCAGTGGGGGAAAAAGAGACCCAGTACTTC
>TRBJ2-5|-|-|TRBV7-9
CASSLEGQTQYF
TGTGCCAGCAGCTTAGAGGGCCAGACCCAGTACTTC
>TRBJ2-5|TRBD1|-|TRBV19
CASSYRGRETQYF
TGTGCCAGTAGCTACAGGGGGCGAGAGACCCAGTACTTC
>TRBJ2-2|TRBD2|-|TRBV12-5
CASGFWTSYTGELFF
TGTGCTAGTGGTTTTTGGACTAGTTACACCGGGGAGCTGTTTTTT
>TRBJ2-5|TRBD1|-|TRBV5-1
CASSLADRLGETQYF
TGCGCCAGCAGCTTGGCGGACAGGTTGGGGGAGACCCAGTACTTC
>TRBJ2-2|-|-|TRBV9
CASSVSGANTGELFF
TGTGCCAGCAGCGTTAGCGGTGCGAACACCGGGGAGCTGTTTTTT
>TRBJ2-5|-|-|TRBV28
CASSLTGPGISETQYF
TGTGCCAGCAGTTTAACGGGCCCAGGGATTTCGGAGACCCAGTACTTC
>TRBJ2-1|TRBD1|-|TRBV7-3
CASSLYVNWDRERESSYNEQFF
TGTGCCAGCAGCTTATATGTTAATTGGGACAGGGAAAGGGAAAGCTCCTACAATGAGCAGTTCTTC
>TRBJ2-7|-|-|TRBV4-3
CASSPNNQDEQYF
TGCGCCAGCAGCCCGAATAACCAGGACGAGCAGTACTTC
>TRBJ2-7|TRBD1|-|TRBV6-1
CASSGVGQGAYEQYF
TGTGCCAGCAGTGGGGTGGGACAGGGGGCCTACGAGCAGTACTTC
>TRBJ1-5|-|-|TRBV7-9
CASSLGHVTVLGPQHF
TGTGCCAGCAGCTTAGGTCACGTCACGGTTTTGGGGCCCCAGCATTTT
>TRBJ1-4|TRBD1|-|TRBV29-1
CSVDRGLGKLFF
TGCAGCGTTGACAGGGGGTTAGGAAAACTGTTTTTT
>TRBJ2-2|TRBD1|-|TRBV9
CASSVGTGTLNTGELFF
TGTGCCAGCAGCGTGGGGACAGGGACACTCAACACCGGGGAGCTGTTTTTT
>TRBJ1-3|-|once|TRBV10-3
CAISDGHFSGNTIYF
TGTGCCATCAGTGACGGGCACTTCTCTGGAAACACCATATATTTT
>TRBJ2-3|-|-|TRBV6-5
CASSLEGSRLDTQYF
TGTGCCAGCAGCCTGGAGGGATCAAGGTTAGATACGCAGTATTTT
>TRBJ1-1|-|-|TRBV6-1
CASSQTGFTEAFF
TGTGCCAGCAGCCAAACAGGGTTTACTGAAGCTTTCTTT